What follows are 30 T cell receptor beta chains derived from one specimen sequenced in a study of blood T cell repertoires in COVID-19. The assay was immunoSEQ multiplex PCR, and TCRdb's table has in-frame clones only and misses some. The repertoire consists of some 90,000 clones, with around nine tenths occurring once and the leading ten covering around 16%. Material: peripheral blood. These receptors were obtained from a woman in her sixties with COVID-19, enrolled during active disease.

V gene TRBV2 combines with J gene TRBJ1-4; no firm D call. Between the trimmed V and J ends, which lost 2 bases and 0 bases, there was a span of 7 bases. The CDR3 has 15 amino acids. Germline lookup yields CDR1 SNHLY and CDR2 FYNNEI. The CDR3 region has the DNA TGTGCCAGCAGTGAAAACCGGGCAACTAATGAAAAACTGTTTTTT. It translates to CASSENRATNEKLFF.

The chain uses TRBV20-1 and TRBJ2-5; the D is unclear. With 3 bases removed from V and 4 bases from J, the gap between germline ends came to 6 bases. CDR1 DFQATT and CDR2 SNEGSKA come from the germline V gene (reference sequence). This CDR3 is built from 11 residues. For the CDR3, the DNA is TGCAGTGCTAGTATCCGAGAGACCCAGTACTTC. Its translation is CSASIRETQYF.

The sample holds one count of this clone. The rearrangement links TRBV2 to TRBJ2-6; maybe TRBD2 (6 bases). The germline CDR1 and CDR2 sequences are SNHLY and FYNNEI. V dropped 5 bases and J dropped 0 bases, with 11 bases sitting between them. This CDR3 contains 16 residues. The CDR3 region has the DNA TGTGCCAGCAGTCGCGGGGCTAGCTCTGGGGCCAACGTCCTGACTTTC. Its protein is CASSRGASSGANVLTF.

V usage is TRBV9 and J usage is TRBJ2-1, with a tentative D call TRBD1 (5 bases). This CDR3 contains 15 residues. The V gene lost 0 bases and the J gene lost 2 bases, with 9 bases spanning the gap. CDR1 is SGDLS, CDR2 YYNGEE, per germline. The CDR3 DNA follows: TGTGCCAGCAGCGTAGAGGCAGGGACCTACAATGAGCAGTTCTTC. Amino acid sequence: CASSVEAGTYNEQFF.

The V call is TRBV7-9, the J call TRBJ1-1; D call uncertain. From germline, CDR1 is SEHNR and CDR2 FQNEAQ (reference sequence). Trimming removed 5 bases from V and 10 bases from J, with 11 bases in between. The CDR3 has 11 amino acids. CDR3 sequence (DNA): TGTGCCAGCAGCGGAGTCGTAGTAGCTTTCTTT. Its translation is CASSGVVVAFF.

The chain recombines TRBV4-1 with TRBJ2-7; 8 nucleotides agree with TRBD1. From germline, CDR1 is MGHRA and CDR2 YSYEKL. This CDR3 is built from 16 residues. J gave up 5 bases and V 0 bases, and 9 bases lay outside the gene matches. CDR3 bases: TGCGCCAGCAGCCAAGATCGTGGACAGGGACACAACGAGCAGTACTTC. This codes for CASSQDRGQGHNEQYF.

The chain uses TRBV19 and TRBJ1-4; no clear D gene. This CDR3 is 14 amino acids long. The V end was cut by 3 bases, the J end by 2 bases, with 7 bases between. The germline V gene encodes CDR1 LNHDA and CDR2 SQIVND (reference sequence). The CDR3 DNA reads as TGTGCCAGTAGTATTTCTCCGACTAATGAAAAACTGTTTTTT. Translated, it gives CASSISPTNEKLFF.

The chain has TRBV28 and TRBJ1-5, with D possibly matching TRBD1 (5 bases). Germline V gene lookup returns CDR1 MDHEN and CDR2 SYDVKM. The V and J ends lost 7 bases and 2 bases respectively, with 18 bases between them. This CDR3 spans 16 amino acids. CDR3 sequence (DNA): TGTGCCAGCACCTCTTTTCTACCGGGGGGCAATCAGCCCCAGCATTTT. Its protein is CASTSFLPGGNQPQHF.

This clone has more than one count but fewer than ten. J is TRBJ1-2 and V is TRBV7-8; D remains unclear. The V gene's germline CDR1 is SGHVS and CDR2 FQNEAQ. V gave up 4 bases and J gave up 3 bases, with 9 bases separating them. The CDR3 spans 13 residues. CDR3 nucleotide sequence: TGTGCCAGCAGCTCCGACATGGACTATGGCTACACCTTC. Its translation: CASSSDMDYGYTF.

CDR3 nucleotide sequence: TGTGCCAGCAGCTTAGCGGGGAGACAAGAGACCCAGTACTTC. Translation gives CASSLAGRQETQYF. The chain links TRBV7-3 to TRBJ2-5; tentative D call: TRBD2 (6 bases). This CDR3 is built from 14 residues. Germline CDR1 is SGHTA and CDR2 is FQGTGA. V gave up 2 bases and J gave up 2 bases, with 9 bases separating them.

The rearrangement links TRBV25-1 to TRBJ2-1, with D maybe TRBD2 (7 bases). Germline V gives CDR1 MGHDK, CDR2 SYGVNS. Trimming shortened V by 2 bases and J by 10 bases, and 24 bases separated the two germline ends. CDR3 size: 17 residues. The CDR3 here is CASSETRRGAGPNEQFF. The CDR3, as DNA: TGTGCCAGCAGTGAAACTCGTCGGGGGGCGGGACCGAACGAGCAGTTCTTC. The full variable domain, rest sourced from reference TRBV25-1 and TRBJ2-1, is EADIYQTPRYLVIGTGKKITLECSQTMGHDKMYWYQQDPGMELHLIHYSYGVNSTEKGDLSSESTVSRIRTEHFPLTLESARPSHTSQYLCASSETRRGAGPNEQFFGPGTRLTVL.

The chain uses TRBV3-1 (or the pseudogene TRBV3-2) and TRBJ2-3; 11 bases agree with TRBD1. Germline V gene data show CDR1 as LGHDT and CDR2 as YNNKEL (reference sequence). The CDR3 is 16 residues long. After removal of 0 bases from V and 6 bases from J, the junction contained 5 bases not matched to a gene. The CDR3 loop is CASSQEGTGGRDTQYF. CDR3 bases: TGTGCCAGCAGCCAAGAGGGGACAGGGGGTAGGGATACGCAGTATTTT.

The chain's CDR3 is CASSPRGTGVKNTEAFF. The CDR3 DNA follows: TGCGCCAGCAGCCCTCGCGGGACAGGCGTAAAGAACACTGAAGCTTTCTTT. The V and J genes are TRBV4-1 and TRBJ1-1; 8 bases map to TRBD1. The CDR3 is made up of 17 amino acids. Germline assignment: CDR1 MGHRA and CDR2 YSYEKL. The V and J ends lost 4 bases and 1 base, in that order; junction bases with no gene match: 11.

This chain connects TRBV6-1 to TRBJ1-2; no definite D call. From germline, CDR1 is MNHNS and CDR2 SASEGT. V dropped 0 bases and J dropped 2 bases, with 10 bases sitting between them. CDR3 length: 15 amino acids. CDR3 DNA: TGTGCCAGCAGTGAAGCGCATGAGGCGAACTATGGCTACACCTTC. Translation gives CASSEAHEANYGYTF.

The J gene is TRBJ2-1, the V gene TRBV7-9; possible D gene TRBD2, 5 bases. Germline V CDR1 and CDR2: SEHNR, FQNEAQ (reference sequence). The CDR3 sequence is 12 residues long. Trimming took off 5 bases at V and 8 bases at J, with 10 bases between the two ends. The DNA for the CDR3 is TGTGCCAGCAGCGCAGCGAGGGATGAGCAGTTCTTC. It specifies CASSAARDEQFF.

J is TRBJ1-5 and V is TRBV30; tentative D call: TRBD1 (6 bases). The germline V gene encodes CDR1 GTSNPN and CDR2 SVGIG (reference sequence). The CDR3 loop spans 14 amino acids. Trimming removed 3 bases from V and 0 bases from J, with 9 bases in between. CDR3 in amino acids: CAWRTQGSNQPQHF. The CDR3 nucleotides read TGTGCCTGGAGAACACAGGGTAGCAATCAGCCCCAGCATTTT.

The chain couples TRBV19 to TRBJ2-1, with D perhaps TRBD1 (5 bases). The V gene lost 6 bases and the J gene lost 0 bases, with 9 bases spanning the gap. CDR3 length equals 14 residues. The V gene's germline CDR1 is LNHDA and CDR2 SQIVND (reference sequence). The CDR3 bases are TGTGCCAGTAGCCTAGACAGCTCCTACAATGAGCAGTTCTTC. This codes for CASSLDSSYNEQFF.

This sequence joins TRBV18 and TRBJ1-2; D gene ambiguous. From germline, CDR1 is KGHSH and CDR2 LQKENI. V was clipped by 6 bases and J by 4 bases, with 12 bases between them. The CDR3 loop spans 13 amino acids. As DNA, the CDR3 is TGTGCCAGCTCGCTGGGAGAACGCTATGGCTACACCTTC. Protein: CASSLGERYGYTF.

The chain recombines TRBV3-1 (or the pseudogene TRBV3-2) with TRBJ1-3; TRBD1 agrees at 7 bases. V shed 6 bases and J 0 bases; nucleotides not matched to a gene: 5. Germline-derived CDR1 and CDR2 are LGHDT and YNNKEL (reference sequence). The CDR3 totals 15 residues. The CDR3 here is CASSRAGGSGNTIYF. The CDR3 DNA sequence: TGTGCCAGCAGTCGAGCAGGGGGCTCTGGAAACACCATATATTTT.

The table lists this clone with a count of one. The rearrangement joins TRBV12-2 to TRBJ1-1; the D call of TRBD1 is as the table states it, not checked on the DNA. TRBV12-2 is given as a pseudogene. The CDR3 is made up of 12 amino acids. CDR3 sequence: CASRPDRDEAFF. The CDR3, as DNA: TGTGCAAGTCGCCCGGACAGGGATGAAGCTTTCTTT.

The genes are TRBV18 and TRBJ1-2; D is perhaps TRBD1 (5 bases). With 1 base removed from V and 4 bases from J, the gap between germline ends came to 13 bases. CDR1 and CDR2 (germline): KGHSH, LQKENI. The CDR3 is 15 amino acids. The CDR3 coding sequence is TGTGCCAGCTCACCACTGTCAGGGCCCGTCTATGGCTACACCTTC. Translation: CASSPLSGPVYGYTF.

The chain uses TRBV18 and TRBJ2-1; no definite D call. The germline V gene encodes CDR1 KGHSH and CDR2 LQKENI. V was pared by 2 bases and J by 9 bases, with 8 bases between. The CDR3 consists of 12 residues. The CDR3 DNA is TGTGCCAGCTCACCAGCAGATACTGAGCAGTTCTTC. It translates to CASSPADTEQFF. The full variable domain, its missing parts supplied by reference TRBV18 and TRBJ2-1, is NAGVMQNPRHLVRRRGQEARLRCSPMKGHSHVYWYRQLPEEGLKFMVYLQKENIIDESGMPKERFSAEFPKEGPSILRIQQVVRGDSAAYFCASSPADTEQFFGPGTRLTVL.

This clone was observed once. V usage is TRBV28 and J usage is TRBJ2-4; D perhaps matches TRBD1 (6 bases). Germline CDR1 and CDR2: MDHEN and SYDVKM. Trimming pared 6 bases from V and 6 bases from J, leaving 18 bases between. The CDR3 sequence is 15 residues long. CDR3 region: CASSFSRTGLNIQYF. The CDR3, as DNA: TGTGCCAGCAGCTTCTCCCGAACAGGGTTAAACATTCAGTACTTC.

V and J are TRBV5-1 and TRBJ2-7, with 16 bases fitting TRBD2. The length of the CDR3 is 16 residues. Germline values: CDR1 SGHRS, CDR2 YFSETQ. The V segment lost 4 bases and the J segment 2 bases; nucleotides outside the gene matches: 3. In nucleotides, the CDR3 is TGCGCCAGCAGCACGGGGACTAGCGGGGGGGCCTACGAGCAGTACTTC. It yields the protein CASSTGTSGGAYEQYF.

This clone has just one count. This rearrangement joins TRBV10-3 to TRBJ1-3, with D possibly TRBD1 on 6 matching bases. Trimming removed 6 bases at V and 2 bases at J, with 11 bases between. CDR1 is ENHRY, CDR2 SYGVKD, per germline. CDR3 length: 14 residues. The CDR3 bases are TGTGCCATCAGAGACAGGTCGACTGGAAACACCATATATTTT. Encoded protein: CAIRDRSTGNTIYF.

This rearrangement joins TRBV20-1 to TRBJ2-5; TRBD1 aligns across 8 bases. With V trimmed by 3 bases and J by 4 bases, 13 bases remained unmatched. The CDR3 is 16 residues long. CDR1 is DFQATT and CDR2 is SNEGSKA in the germline V gene (reference sequence). The CDR3 bases are TGCAGTGCTAGTAGTGTTACAGGGGGACGTAGAGAGACCCAGTACTTC. Amino acid sequence: CSASSVTGGRRETQYF.

This clone was counted once. CDR3 sequence: CASSARTGSDGYTF. The CDR3 DNA sequence: TGTGCCAGCAGCGCTCGGACAGGGTCTGATGGCTACACCTTC. This chain connects TRBV9 to TRBJ1-2, with 8 bases lining up with TRBD1. Germline V gives CDR1 SGDLS, CDR2 YYNGEE. V dropped 3 bases and J dropped 6; count of bases not matched to a gene: 7. The CDR3 consists of 14 residues.

The gene calls are TRBV5-5 and TRBJ1-1; D not certain. Trimming pared 2 bases from V and 5 bases from J, leaving 10 bases between. The CDR3 runs 13 residues. The germline V gene has CDR1 SGHKS and CDR2 YYEKEE (reference sequence). The CDR3 bases are TGTGCCAGCAGCTTCGGTGGAGGGACTGAAGCTTTCTTT. It encodes CASSFGGGTEAFF.

The V gene is TRBV15, the J gene TRBJ2-3; TRBD2 matches 9 bases. This CDR3 spans 15 amino acids. Germline CDR1 is LNHNV and CDR2 is YYDKDF (reference sequence). The ends lost 2 bases at V and 4 bases at J; junction bases unmatched: 4. The CDR3 nucleotides are TGTGCCACCAGCAGAATAGCGGGGGTCCCAGATACGCAGTATTTT. It yields the protein CATSRIAGVPDTQYF. The whole variable domain, filled in from reference TRBV15 and TRBJ2-3, reads DAMVIQNPRYQVTQFGKPVTLSCSQTLNHNVMYWYQQKSSQAPKLLFHYYDKDFNNEADTPDNFQSRRPNTSFCFLDIRSPGLGDTAMYLCATSRIAGVPDTQYFGPGTRLTVL.

V and J are TRBV18 and TRBJ2-2; D may be TRBD2 (5 bases). V lost 3 bases to trimming and J lost 0 bases, with 14 bases between them. Germline lookup yields CDR1 KGHSH and CDR2 LQKENI. The CDR3 consists of 17 residues. The CDR3 DNA reads as TGTGCCAGCTCACCTCCCTCCCGGGGTTCGAACACCGGGGAGCTGTTTTTT. Translating gives CASSPPSRGSNTGELFF. Together with reference TRBV18 and TRBJ2-2, the CDR3 gives the full variable domain: NAGVMQNPRHLVRRRGQEARLRCSPMKGHSHVYWYRQLPEEGLKFMVYLQKENIIDESGMPKERFSAEFPKEGPSILRIQQVVRGDSAAYFCASSPPSRGSNTGELFFGEGSRLTVL.